A selection of T cell receptor beta chains follows, all from one sample in a study of T-cell reconstitution after alpha-beta-depleted transplantation in children. TCRdb re-called the PCR reads with MiXCR, one entry per CDR3 protein. The sample lists about 540,000 distinct CDR3 sequences; 25% to 30% were seen once. The sequenced sample was PBMCs, obtained before TCRalphabeta/CD19-depleted stem cell transplant. The receptors stem from a boy less than two years old with Wiskott-Aldrich syndrome, due to receive a stem cell transplant. The CDR3 runs from the conserved cysteine through the conserved F or W. D genes are given only for firm matches. The size of a clone is reported for some rows only, either as once, few or many, or as a class for expanded clones.

>TRBV20-1|TRBJ1-1|-|few
TGCAGTGGACAGAACACTGAAGCTTTCTTT
CSGQNTEAFF
>TRBV12-3/TRBV12-4|TRBJ2-1|-|-
TGTGCCAGCACCTTGGGTGGCTACAATGAGCAGTTCTTC
CASTLGGYNEQFF
>TRBV7-6|TRBJ2-7|-|few
TGTGCCAGCAGCTTAGGGACAAGTTACTACGAGCAGTACTTC
CASSLGTSYYEQYF
>TRBV27|TRBJ2-1|TRBD2|-
TGTGCCAGCAGTTGGGGTAGCGGGAGGGCTGGCAATGAGCAGTTCTTC
CASSWGSGRAGNEQFF
>TRBV28|TRBJ2-5|TRBD1|-
TGTGCCAGCAGGGGGACAGGGGGAGAAGAGACCCAGTACTTC
CASRGTGGEETQYF
>TRBV20-1|TRBJ2-5|TRBD2|-
TGCAGTGCTGGCCCGGCTAGCGGGAGGCAAGAGACCCAGTACTTC
CSAGPASGRQETQYF
>TRBV20-1|TRBJ2-3|TRBD2|few
TGCAGTGCTAGTCGACTAGCGGGAGCCTATACGCAGTATTTT
CSASRLAGAYTQYF
>TRBV5-6|TRBJ2-7|-|few
TGTGCCAGCAGCTTAAGAGGACGAACGCCGGGGGAGCAGTACTTC
CASSLRGRTPGEQYF
>TRBV20-1|TRBJ2-1|-|few
TGCAGTGCTAGAGATAGGTATCGCTCCTACAATGAGCAGTTCTTC
CSARDRYRSYNEQFF
>TRBV5-1|TRBJ2-7|TRBD2|-
TGCGCCAGCGGACTAGCGCCTTCCTACGAGCAGTACTTC
CASGLAPSYEQYF
>TRBV20-1|TRBJ2-5|TRBD2|-
TGCAGTGCCCGGCGGCTAGCGGAAGAGACCCAGTACTTC
CSARRLAEETQYF
>TRBV12-3/TRBV12-4|TRBJ2-2|TRBD2|-
TGTGCCAGCAGTTTAAAGCGGGGAGTTGACGGGGAGCTGTTTTTT
CASSLKRGVDGELFF
>TRBV30|TRBJ2-2|-|-
TGTGCCTGGAGCGGGAACACCGGGGAGCTGTTTTTT
CAWSGNTGELFF
>TRBV10-3|TRBJ2-6|-|once
TGTGCCACCGAGGGGGGGGCCAACGTCCTGACTTTC
CATEGGANVLTF
>TRBV5-1|TRBJ2-5|-|-
TGCGCCAGCAGCTTCTCACGCGGGCAAGAGACCCAGTACTTC
CASSFSRGQETQYF
>TRBV2|TRBJ2-6|-|few
TGTGCCAGCAGTGAAACAGGGAAGCCTGGGGCCAACGTCCTGACTTTC
CASSETGKPGANVLTF
>TRBV20-1|TRBJ2-1|-|few
TGCAGTGCTAGTTTACAGGGCGATGAGCAGTTCTTC
CSASLQGDEQFF
>TRBV10-3|TRBJ2-3|-|-
TGTGCCATCAGTGAGTCATACGGCAGGGGAAGGTTAACAGATACGCAGTATTTT
CAISESYGRGRLTDTQYF
>TRBV5-1|TRBJ2-3|TRBD2|-
TGCGCCAGCAGCTTGGTGACGGGAGGGCCGCCAGATACGCAGTATTTT
CASSLVTGGPPDTQYF
>TRBV6-1|TRBJ2-7|-|few
TGTGCCAGCAGTGAAGGTTTAGTTTACGAGCAGTACTTC
CASSEGLVYEQYF
>TRBV5-1|TRBJ2-7|-|-
TGCGCCAGCCGAAGCGACGGGACGGCAGTCTACGAGCAGTACTTC
CASRSDGTAVYEQYF
>TRBV28|TRBJ1-2|-|few
TGTGCCAGCAGTTCACGGCCTGTTGGCTACACCTTC
CASSSRPVGYTF
>TRBV5-1|TRBJ2-1|-|few
TGCGCCAGCAGCTTGTCGGTGACAGGGAGGGTTGAGCAGTTCTTC
CASSLSVTGRVEQFF
>TRBV6-6|TRBJ2-7|-|-
TGTGCCAGCAGTTACAAGCGGAACTACGAGCAGTACTTC
CASSYKRNYEQYF
>TRBV27|TRBJ2-1|TRBD2|-
TGTGCCAGCAGTCCTTCTCTAGCGGGAGGAAATGAGCAGTTCTTC
CASSPSLAGGNEQFF
>TRBV28|TRBJ2-2|-|-
TGTGCCAGCGGTCCGGGCACCGGGGAGCTGTTTTTT
CASGPGTGELFF
>TRBV15|TRBJ2-1|-|-
TGTGCCACCAGCAGTGGACAGATATACAATGAGCAGTTCTTC
CATSSGQIYNEQFF
>TRBV20-1|TRBJ1-5|-|-
TGCAGTGCTAGAGATCGTAGGTGCTGCGATCAGCCCCAGCATTTT
CSARDRRCCDQPQHF
>TRBV12-3/TRBV12-4|TRBJ2-7|-|few
TGTGCCAGCAGTTTAAGAGGGACCTCCTACGAGCAGTACTTC
CASSLRGTSYEQYF
>TRBV20-1|TRBJ2-3|TRBD2|-
TGCAGTGCTAGCAACGCGGGAGGGCTGGGGGGCACAGATACGCAGTATTTT
CSASNAGGLGGTDTQYF
>TRBV7-8|TRBJ1-1|-|-
TGTGCCAGCAGCTTTAGGGCCGGGGCGGCTGAAGCTTTCTTT
CASSFRAGAAEAFF
>TRBV20-1|TRBJ2-1|TRBD2|few
TGCAGTGCCAGAAGGGGACTAGTGTTCGGTGAGCAGTTCTTC
CSARRGLVFGEQFF
>TRBV12-3/TRBV12-4|TRBJ1-3|-|-
TGTGCCAGCAGGAAGACAGGTACCTCTGGAAACACCATATATTTT
CASRKTGTSGNTIYF
>TRBV18|TRBJ1-6|-|few
TGTGCCAGCTCACCAACTGACGGGAATTCACCCCTCCACTTT
CASSPTDGNSPLHF
>TRBV6-1|TRBJ2-7|TRBD1|few
TGTGCCAGCAGTGGCAAGACAGGGGGTCGGGTCGAGCAGTACTTC
CASSGKTGGRVEQYF
>TRBV3-1|TRBJ2-1|-|-
TGTGCCAGCAGCCAAGATAAGGGACCAGCAAGATACAATGAGCAGTTCTTC
CASSQDKGPARYNEQFF
>TRBV5-1|TRBJ2-5|-|few
TGCGCCAGCAGTAGACGGGAGAGGGAGACCCAGTACTTC
CASSRRERETQYF
>TRBV12-3/TRBV12-4|TRBJ2-7|-|-
TGTGCCAGCAGTTTCGGGTGGTTGTTCGGGGAGCAGTACTTC
CASSFGWLFGEQYF
>TRBV6-1|TRBJ1-1|-|-
TGTGCCAGCAGTGAAAGGCCTGAAGCTTTCTTT
CASSERPEAFF
>TRBV4-2|TRBJ1-2|-|-
TGTGCCAGCAGCCAAGATATAGGGTTAAACTATGGCTACACCTTC
CASSQDIGLNYGYTF
>TRBV12-3/TRBV12-4|TRBJ2-7|-|-
TGTGCCAGCAGTTTCTGGGGGGCAGCGGCAGCGAGGGGCACGTACGAGCAGTACTTC
CASSFWGAAAARGTYEQYF
>TRBV6-2/TRBV6-3|TRBJ2-7|TRBD2|few
TGTGCCAGCAGTTACCTGGGGACTAGCGGTGGTGAGCAGTACTTC
CASSYLGTSGGEQYF